This T cell receptor (beta chain) was observed in a study of T cell repertoires in cytomegalovirus infection. For the study at large: It was recently identified HLA-C-restricted and well-studied HLA-B-restricted CMV epitopes that the study used. An indication of both CMV infection and matching HLA type came from public TCR beta signatures.

TCRdb re-derived calls from the reads in MiXCR, one entry per CDR3 protein. This table holds 900,000 to 950,000 distinct CDR3 sequences, roughly 30% found once. Study outcomes and limitations: Dominating the ex vivo response were HLA-C-restricted CMV-specific TCR beta clonotypes.

On this clonotype itself: Its antigen is as yet unknown.

V shed 5 bases, J shed 4 bases, and the junction held 8 bases outside the gene matches. Germline assignment: CDR1 DFQATT and CDR2 SNEGSKA (reference sequence). The CDR3 has 13 amino acids. The rearrangement uses TRBV20-1 and TRBJ2-7; 7 positions match TRBD1. The clonotype comes from a human donor in good health (CMV status not recorded). Some clones in this sample may be carry-over from other donors' samples. The sequences come from cultured CD8+ T cells from PBMCs, collected from culture after CMV antigen stimulation. CDR3 loop: CSAPGQALYEQYF. In DNA form, the CDR3 reads TGCAGTGCTCCAGGACAGGCCCTATACGAGCAGTACTTC.